This T cell receptor (beta chain) was documented in a study of T cell responses to AZD1222 COVID-19 vaccine. This clone was found a few times. Antigen: not known. Study results and limitations: Donors were chiefly white British, with a greater number of females, and clonal diversity was perhaps underestimated. At baseline, just five to seven AZD1222 recipients tested seropositive.

Second-dose intervals near 4 or 12 weeks were combined. Libraries were prepared by immunoSEQ multiplex PCR; TCRdb keeps only in-frame clonotypes and omits some of them. The table has tens of thousands of clones, less than 90% seen once. This receptor was taken from an adult who received the AZD1222 COVID-19 vaccine. The specimen comprised peripheral blood, sampled 28 days after the second AZD1222 dose.

The CDR3 nucleotides are TGTGCCAGCAGTTTGGCCGGGACAGGGTGGAATGAGCAGTTCTTC. Protein: CASSLAGTGWNEQFF. The chain is built from TRBV6-5 and TRBJ2-1; TRBD1 aligns across 9 bases. Germline assignment: CDR1 MNHEY and CDR2 SVGAGI. The V and J ends lost 4 bases and 7 bases, in that order; junction bases with no gene match: 8. The CDR3 sequence is 15 residues long.